The T cell receptor (beta chain) described here comes from a study of T cells after yellow fever vaccination. TCRdb processed the 5' RACE reads anew with MiXCR; each CDR3 protein has one entry. The table shows 140,000 to 150,000 distinct CDR3 sequences, with roughly 6.7% occurring only once. This CDR3 has 13 residues. This clonotype showed up many times. The chain employs TRBV21-1 and TRBJ2-5; TRBD2 was called by the table and not checked on the DNA. TRBV21-1 represents a pseudogene. The receptor's source is a young man who received the YFV17D yellow fever vaccine. Sequencing used CD4+ T cells sorted from PBMCs, obtained 10 days after the yellow fever booster vaccination. The CDR3 DNA is TGTGCCAGCAGCAAAGAGAAGCGGGAGACCCAGTACTTC. Amino acid sequence: CASSKEKRETQYF.